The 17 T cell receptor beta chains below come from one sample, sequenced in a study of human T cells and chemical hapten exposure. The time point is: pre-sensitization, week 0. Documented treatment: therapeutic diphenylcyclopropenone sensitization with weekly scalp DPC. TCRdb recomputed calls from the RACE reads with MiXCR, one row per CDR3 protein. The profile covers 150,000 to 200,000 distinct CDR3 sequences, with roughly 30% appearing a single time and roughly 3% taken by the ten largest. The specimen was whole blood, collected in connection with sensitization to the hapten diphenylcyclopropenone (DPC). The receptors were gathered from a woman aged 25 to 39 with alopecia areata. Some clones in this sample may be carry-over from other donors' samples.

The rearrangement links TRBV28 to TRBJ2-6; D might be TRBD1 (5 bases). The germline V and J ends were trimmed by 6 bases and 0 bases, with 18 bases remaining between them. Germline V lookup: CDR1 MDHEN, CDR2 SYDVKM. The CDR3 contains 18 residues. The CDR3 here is CASSHLGRVGSGANVLTF. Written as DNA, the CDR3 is TGTGCCAGCAGCCATTTAGGCAGGGTAGGCTCTGGGGCCAACGTCCTGACTTTC.

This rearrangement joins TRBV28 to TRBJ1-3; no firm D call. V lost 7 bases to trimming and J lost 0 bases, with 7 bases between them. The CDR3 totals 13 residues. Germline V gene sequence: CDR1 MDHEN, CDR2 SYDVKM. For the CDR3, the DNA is TGTGCCAGCATCAAGGGCTCTGGAAACACCATATATTTT. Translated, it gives CASIKGSGNTIYF.

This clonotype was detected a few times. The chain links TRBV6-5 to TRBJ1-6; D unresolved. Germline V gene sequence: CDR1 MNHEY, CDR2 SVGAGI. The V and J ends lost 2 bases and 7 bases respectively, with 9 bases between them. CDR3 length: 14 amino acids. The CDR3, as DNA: TGTGCCAGCAGTTACCTTAGCGCCAATTCACCCCTCCACTTT. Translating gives CASSYLSANSPLHF.

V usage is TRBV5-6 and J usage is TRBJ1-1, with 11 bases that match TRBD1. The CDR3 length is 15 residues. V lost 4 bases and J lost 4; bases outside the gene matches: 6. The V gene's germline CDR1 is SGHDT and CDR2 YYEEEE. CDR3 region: CASSLGQGAFTEAFF. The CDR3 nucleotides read TGTGCCAGCAGCCTCGGACAGGGGGCATTCACTGAAGCTTTCTTT.

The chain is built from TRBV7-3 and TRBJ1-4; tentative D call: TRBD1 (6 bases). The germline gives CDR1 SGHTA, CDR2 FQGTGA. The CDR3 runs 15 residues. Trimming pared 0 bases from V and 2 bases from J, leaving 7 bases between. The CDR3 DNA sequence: TGTGCCAGCAGCTTAACAGGGGGTACTAATGAAAAACTGTTTTTT. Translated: CASSLTGGTNEKLFF. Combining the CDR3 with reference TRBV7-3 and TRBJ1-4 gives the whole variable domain GAGVSQTPSNKVTEKGKYVELRCDPISGHTALYWYRQSLGQGPEFLIYFQGTGAADDSGLPNDRFFAVRPEGSVSTLKIQRTERGDSAVYLCASSLTGGTNEKLFFGSGTQLSVL.

CDR3: CSVSRGDYGYTF. For the CDR3, the DNA is TGCAGCGTCTCCCGGGGGGACTATGGCTACACCTTC. The gene calls are TRBV29-1 and TRBJ1-2; D possibly corresponds to TRBD1 (5 bases). Per the germline V gene, CDR1 is SQVTM and CDR2 is ANQGSEA. CDR3 size: 12 residues. With 6 bases removed from V and 3 bases from J, the gap between germline ends came to 11 bases. Drawing the rest from reference TRBV29-1 and TRBJ1-2, the complete variable domain is SAVISQKPSRDICQRGTSLTIQCQVDSQVTMMFWYRQQPGQSLTLIATANQGSEATYESGFVIDKFPISRPNLTFSTLTVSNMSPEDSSIYLCSVSRGDYGYTFGSGTRLTVV.

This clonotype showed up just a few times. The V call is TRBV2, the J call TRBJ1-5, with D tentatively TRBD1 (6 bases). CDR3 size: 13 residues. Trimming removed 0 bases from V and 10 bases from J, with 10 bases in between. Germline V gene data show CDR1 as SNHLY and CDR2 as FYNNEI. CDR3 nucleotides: TGTGCCAGCAGTGAAGCGGGGGGGACACCCCAGCATTTT. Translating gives CASSEAGGTPQHF.

The CDR3 DNA reads as TGTGCCACCACTCCCAACGTTGTCGCGGGGCCCACCGGGGAGCTGTTTTTT. Encoded protein: CATTPNVVAGPTGELFF. V and J are TRBV19 and TRBJ2-2; tentatively, D is TRBD2 (6 bases). Trimming took off 10 bases at V and 4 bases at J, with 25 bases between the two ends. The CDR3 totals 17 residues. Germline V gene lookup returns CDR1 LNHDA and CDR2 SQIVND (reference sequence).

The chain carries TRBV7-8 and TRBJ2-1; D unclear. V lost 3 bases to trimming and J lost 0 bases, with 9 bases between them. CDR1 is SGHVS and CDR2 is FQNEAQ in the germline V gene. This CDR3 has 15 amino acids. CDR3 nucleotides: TGTGCCAGCAGCTTCCGTTTAAGCTCCTACAATGAGCAGTTCTTC. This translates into CASSFRLSSYNEQFF.

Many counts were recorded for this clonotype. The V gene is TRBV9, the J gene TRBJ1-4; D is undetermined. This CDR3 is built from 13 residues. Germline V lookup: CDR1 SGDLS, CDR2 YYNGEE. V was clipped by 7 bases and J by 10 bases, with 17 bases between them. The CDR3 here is CASSVGSPGKLFF. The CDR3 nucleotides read TGTGCCAGCTCCGTAGGGTCTCCCGGAAAACTGTTTTTT.

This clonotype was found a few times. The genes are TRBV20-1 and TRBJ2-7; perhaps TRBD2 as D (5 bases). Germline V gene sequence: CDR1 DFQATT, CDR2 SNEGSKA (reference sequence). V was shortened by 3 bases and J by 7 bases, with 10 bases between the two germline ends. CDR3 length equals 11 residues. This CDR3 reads CSARTIREQYF. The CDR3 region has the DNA TGCAGTGCTAGGACTATCCGAGAGCAGTACTTC.

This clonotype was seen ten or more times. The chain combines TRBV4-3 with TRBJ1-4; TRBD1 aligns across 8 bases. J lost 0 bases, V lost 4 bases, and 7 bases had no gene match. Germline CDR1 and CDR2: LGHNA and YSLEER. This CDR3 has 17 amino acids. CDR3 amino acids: CASSPGQARSTNEKLFF. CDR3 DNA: TGCGCCAGCAGCCCGGGACAGGCGAGATCAACTAATGAAAAACTGTTTTTT.

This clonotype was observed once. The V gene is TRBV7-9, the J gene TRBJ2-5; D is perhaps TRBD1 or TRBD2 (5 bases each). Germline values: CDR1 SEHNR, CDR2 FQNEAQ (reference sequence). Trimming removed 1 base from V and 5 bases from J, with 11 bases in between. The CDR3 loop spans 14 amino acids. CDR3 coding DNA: TGTGCCAGCAGCTTAGTTTCCGGGACCGAGACCCAGTACTTC. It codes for CASSLVSGTETQYF.

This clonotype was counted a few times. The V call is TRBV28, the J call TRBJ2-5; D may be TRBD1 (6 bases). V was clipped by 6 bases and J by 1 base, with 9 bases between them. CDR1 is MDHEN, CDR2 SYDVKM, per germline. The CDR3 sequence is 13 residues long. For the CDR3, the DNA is TGTGCCAGCAGAGAGACAGGCCAAGAGACCCAGTACTTC. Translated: CASRETGQETQYF.

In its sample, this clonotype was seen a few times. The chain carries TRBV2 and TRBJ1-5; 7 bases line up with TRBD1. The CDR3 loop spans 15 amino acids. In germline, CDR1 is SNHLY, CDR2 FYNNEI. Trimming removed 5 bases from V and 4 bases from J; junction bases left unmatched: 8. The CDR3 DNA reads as TGTGCCAGCAGTAGCACAGGGGCCCTGAATCAGCCCCAGCATTTT. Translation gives CASSSTGALNQPQHF.

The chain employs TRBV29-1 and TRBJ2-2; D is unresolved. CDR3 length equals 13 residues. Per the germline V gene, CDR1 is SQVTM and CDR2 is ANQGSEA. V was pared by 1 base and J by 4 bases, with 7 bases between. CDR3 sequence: CSVEGPITGELFF. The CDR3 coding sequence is TGCAGCGTTGAAGGACCGATCACCGGGGAGCTGTTTTTT.

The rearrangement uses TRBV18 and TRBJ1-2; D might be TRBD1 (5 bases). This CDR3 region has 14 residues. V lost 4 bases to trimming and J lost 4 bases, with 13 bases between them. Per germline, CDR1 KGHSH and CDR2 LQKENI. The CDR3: CASSRSQVIYGYTF. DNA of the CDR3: TGTGCCAGCTCACGCTCACAGGTTATCTATGGCTACACCTTC.